This T cell receptor (beta chain) came from a study of patients and donors after allogeneic stem cell transplantation. The CDR3 extends over 16 amino acids. CDR1 is MNHEY, CDR2 SMNVEV, per germline (reference sequence). V lost 3 bases to trimming and J lost 7 bases, with 19 bases between them. TCRdb called the RT-PCR reads again in MiXCR, with one record for every CDR3 protein. The top ten hold 26% of the sample, which has under 200,000 distinct CDR3 sequences, approximately 22% seen once. This clonotype was counted between two and nine times. This chain uses TRBV27 with TRBJ2-4; weak D call: TRBD1 (6 bases). The TCR was taken from a human donor who was either an allogeneic HSCT recipient or a stem cell or donor lymphocyte infusion donor (not recorded which). It is not recorded whose cells these are; they may come from a transplant donor. Sample: blood, either unsorted or a sorted T cell fraction (not recorded which). The CDR3 DNA reads as TGTGCCAGCAGTTTTCGTGCAGGGGCCGATTCGAACATTCAGTACTTC. It specifies CASSFRAGADSNIQYF.